A selection of T cell receptor beta chains follows, all from one sample in a study of blood T cell repertoires in COVID-19. Profiling relied on immunoSEQ multiplex PCR, and the TCRdb table lists in-frame clones only, not all of them. The table has about 110,000 clones, less than 75% seen once. Specimen: peripheral blood. Receptor source: a middle-aged woman with acute or convalescent COVID-19. CDR3s include the opening cysteine and the closing phenylalanine or tryptophan. Each record gives: clone size, J gene, D gene, V gene, CDR3 protein, CDR3 DNA. The D gene is left open where the match is weak. Some rows mark clone size as missing; the rest say once, few, many or name a class of expanded clone.

. | TRBJ2-7 | . | TRBV7-9 | CASSRDTGYPLREQYF | TGTGCCAGCAGCCGTGATACAGGCTACCCCCTTCGCGAGCAGTACTTC
. | TRBJ2-7 | TRBD1 | TRBV10-3 | CAAQGGHEQYF | TGTGCCGCACAGGGGGGCCACGAGCAGTACTTC
. | TRBJ2-4 | . | TRBV12-3/TRBV12-4 | CASTRSGGNIQYF | TGTGCCAGCACCCGAAGTGGGGGGAACATTCAGTACTTC
many | TRBJ2-2 | . | TRBV6-2/TRBV6-3 | CASSDRGQGRTGELFF | TGTGCCAGCAGTGACCGTGGGCAGGGAAGAACCGGGGAGCTGTTTTTT
. | TRBJ1-2 | . | TRBV27 | CASSLYPEEGYGYTF | TGTGCCAGCAGTTTATACCCCGAGGAGGGCTATGGCTACACCTTC
. | TRBJ2-7 | TRBD1 | TRBV2 | CASSETRGLEYF | TGTGCCAGCAGTGAGACCAGGGGGCTGGAGTACTTC
. | TRBJ2-7 | TRBD1 | TRBV10-3 | CAISEATGGSDSYEQYF | TGTGCCATCAGTGAGGCGACAGGGGGTTCCGATTCCTACGAGCAGTACTTC
few | TRBJ2-1 | . | TRBV6-4 | CASSETATSGGQFF | TGTGCCAGCAGTGAAACAGCTACCAGCGGTGGGCAGTTCTTC
. | TRBJ1-2 | . | TRBV11-2 | CASSPDSNYGYTF | TGTGCCAGCAGCCCGGACAGTAACTATGGCTACACCTTC
. | TRBJ2-1 | . | TRBV28 | CASARDFYNEQFF | TGTGCCAGCGCCCGGGACTTCTACAATGAGCAGTTCTTC
. | TRBJ1-4 | TRBD1 | TRBV6-5 | CASRAQGATNEKLFF | TGTGCCAGCAGGGCACAGGGGGCAACTAATGAAAAACTGTTTTTT
. | TRBJ2-7 | TRBD1 | TRBV30 | CAWLHRGSYEQYF | TGTGCCTGGTTACACAGGGGTTCCTACGAGCAGTACTTC
. | TRBJ1-2 | TRBD1 | TRBV5-6 | CASSLDLQGNYGYTF | TGTGCCAGCAGCTTGGATTTACAGGGGAACTATGGCTACACCTTC
. | TRBJ2-2 | TRBD2 | TRBV28 | CASSLTLAGGQTGELFF | TGTGCCAGCAGTCTGACTCTAGCGGGGGGGCAGACCGGGGAGCTGTTTTTT
few | TRBJ2-7 | . | TRBV5-1 | CASSPGGTGEQYF | TGCGCCAGCAGCCCAGGAGGTACTGGCGAGCAGTACTTC
. | TRBJ2-2 | . | TRBV14 | CASSQDGGTLTGELFF | TGTGCCAGCAGCCAAGATGGCGGCACCCTCACCGGGGAGCTGTTTTTT
few | TRBJ1-1 | TRBD1 | TRBV30 | CAWRRGTGNTEAFF | TGTGCCTGGAGGCGTGGGACAGGGAACACTGAAGCTTTCTTT
few | TRBJ1-2 | TRBD1 | TRBV5-1 | CASSHNRDSYGYTF | TGCGCCAGCAGCCACAACCGGGACAGCTATGGCTACACCTTC
medium-sized | TRBJ2-3 | TRBD2 | TRBV9 | CASSPSGGTGTQYF | TGTGCCAGCAGCCCCAGCGGGGGTACGGGTACGCAGTATTTT
. | TRBJ1-5 | TRBD1 | TRBV7-9 | CASTISGTGGSNQPQHF | TGTGCCAGCACAATCTCCGGGACAGGGGGAAGCAATCAGCCCCAGCATTTT
few | TRBJ1-6 | . | TRBV30 | CAWSVSGTGGYNSPLHF | TGTGCCTGGAGTGTATCTGGGACGGGGGGATATAATTCACCCCTCCACTTT
. | TRBJ1-4 | . | TRBV10-3 | CAISEFRGGATNEKLFF | TGTGCCATCAGTGAGTTTCGGGGAGGAGCAACTAATGAAAAACTGTTTTTT
. | TRBJ1-4 | . | TRBV5-4 | CASSQSTGKTNEKLFF | TGTGCCAGCAGCCAATCCACAGGGAAAACTAATGAAAAACTGTTTTTT
. | TRBJ1-5 | . | TRBV7-2 | CASSLAQGKEQPQHF | TGTGCCAGCAGCTTAGCACAGGGCAAAGAACAGCCCCAGCATTTT
. | TRBJ2-5 | . | TRBV28 | CASSLGGAETQYF | TGTGCCAGCAGTTTGGGGGGGGCGGAGACCCAGTACTTC
. | TRBJ2-5 | TRBD1 | TRBV3-1/TRBV3-2 | CASSLWDRQETQYF | TGTGCCAGCAGCCTGTGGGACAGGCAAGAGACCCAGTACTTC
. | TRBJ2-3 | TRBD1 | TRBV2 | CASKGTPGTGGYTQYF | TGTGCCAGCAAAGGGACACCCGGGACAGGGGGGTATACGCAGTATTTT
. | TRBJ2-7 | TRBD2 | TRBV14 | CASSQLAGGYEQYF | TGTGCCAGCAGCCAGCTAGCGGGGGGCTACGAGCAGTACTTC
. | TRBJ1-5 | . | TRBV18 | CASSKDGGQPQHF | TGTGCCAGCTCAAAGGACGGCGGGCAGCCCCAGCATTTT
. | TRBJ1-3 | TRBD1 | TRBV4-3 | CASSQWTGISSGNTIYF | TGCGCCAGCAGCCAATGGACAGGGATTTCGAGTGGAAACACCATATATTTT
. | TRBJ1-5 | . | TRBV29-1 | CSVSLPGEPQHF | TGCAGCGTCTCCCTGCCCGGGGAGCCCCAGCATTTT
few | TRBJ1-2 | TRBD1 | TRBV5-1 | CASSTGQGDYGYTF | TGCGCCAGCAGCACCGGACAGGGCGACTATGGCTACACCTTC
. | TRBJ2-1 | TRBD2 | TRBV7-6 | CASSRLTSGGLDEQFF | TGTGCCAGCAGCCGCCTGACTAGCGGGGGTTTGGATGAGCAGTTCTTC
. | TRBJ1-2 | TRBD1 | TRBV2 | CASSEMSGQGAYGYTF | TGTGCCAGCAGTGAAATGTCTGGACAGGGGGCCTATGGCTACACCTTC
. | TRBJ2-1 | TRBD2 | TRBV5-1 | CASSLGWGLADNEQFF | TGCGCCAGCAGCTTGGGGTGGGGACTAGCCGACAATGAGCAGTTCTTC
. | TRBJ1-1 | TRBD1 | TRBV7-9 | CASSFPGGGANTEAFF | TGTGCCAGCAGCTTCCCAGGGGGAGGCGCGAACACTGAAGCTTTCTTT
. | TRBJ2-7 | . | TRBV23-1 | CASSQEGHYTYEQYF | TGCGCCAGCAGTCAGGAGGGGCACTATACCTACGAGCAGTACTTC
few | TRBJ2-3 | . | TRBV6-2/TRBV6-3 | CASSRGLNSDTQYF | TGTGCCAGCAGTCGCGGACTAAATTCAGATACGCAGTATTTT
. | TRBJ2-2 | . | TRBV24-1 | CATQSLVAGELFF | TGTGCCACCCAGTCCCTTGTTGCCGGGGAGCTGTTTTTT
. | TRBJ2-3 | TRBD2 | TRBV29-1 | CSVRGLAGDADTQYF | TGCAGCGTTCGCGGACTAGCGGGGGACGCAGATACGCAGTATTTT
. | TRBJ1-6 | . | TRBV28 | CASDSVNSPLHF | TGTGCCAGCGACAGCGTAAATTCACCCCTCCACTTT
. | TRBJ2-7 | . | TRBV27 | CASSRTDSFGRAYEQYF | TGTGCCAGCAGTCGCACCGACAGTTTCGGCAGGGCCTACGAGCAGTACTTC
. | TRBJ1-1 | . | TRBV6-2/TRBV6-3 | CASSYSPGGFGTEAFF | TGTGCCAGCAGTTACAGCCCTGGAGGTTTCGGGACTGAAGCTTTCTTT
. | TRBJ2-2 | . | TRBV9 | CASSVEWEANTGELFF | TGTGCCAGCAGCGTAGAATGGGAGGCGAACACCGGGGAGCTGTTTTTT
. | TRBJ2-7 | . | TRBV7-9 | CASSLATPGHEQYF | TGTGCCAGCAGCTTAGCTACACCAGGGCACGAGCAGTACTTC
. | TRBJ1-1 | . | TRBV15 | CATSSGVTEAFF | TGTGCCACCAGCTCAGGGGTCACTGAAGCTTTCTTT
. | TRBJ2-4 | TRBD1 | TRBV5-4 | CASSLAKGTGKNIQYF | TGTGCCAGCAGCTTGGCCAAGGGGACAGGCAAAAACATTCAGTACTTC
. | TRBJ2-3 | TRBD2 | TRBV10-3 | CASGLGGESTDTQYF | TGTGCCAGCGGCCTCGGGGGGGAAAGCACAGATACGCAGTATTTT
. | TRBJ1-1 | . | TRBV14 | CASSQGVTEAFF | TGTGCCAGCAGCCAGGGCGTCACTGAAGCTTTCTTT
. | TRBJ1-2 | . | TRBV10-3 | CAISESQGGYGYTF | TGTGCCATCAGTGAGTCGCAGGGCGGCTATGGCTACACCTTC
few | TRBJ2-5 | TRBD1 | TRBV10-3 | CAIRTSPGTGDQETQYF | TGTGCCATCAGGACATCCCCCGGGACAGGGGACCAAGAGACCCAGTACTTC
. | TRBJ1-1 | . | TRBV2 | CASSLNTEAFF | TGTGCCAGCAGCCTAAACACTGAAGCTTTCTTT